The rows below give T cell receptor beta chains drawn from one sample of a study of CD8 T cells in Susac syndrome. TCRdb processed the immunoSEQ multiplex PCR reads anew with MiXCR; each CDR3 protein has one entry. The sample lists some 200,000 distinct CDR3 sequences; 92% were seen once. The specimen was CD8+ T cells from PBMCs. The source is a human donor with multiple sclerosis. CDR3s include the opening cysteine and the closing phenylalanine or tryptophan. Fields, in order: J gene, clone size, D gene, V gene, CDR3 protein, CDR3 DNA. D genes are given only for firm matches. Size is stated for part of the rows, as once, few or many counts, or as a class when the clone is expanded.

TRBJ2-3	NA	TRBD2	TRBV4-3	CASSQESSLLAGDTDTQYF	TGCGCCAGCAGCCAAGAGAGCTCTCTCCTAGCGGGAGACACAGATACGCAGTATTTT
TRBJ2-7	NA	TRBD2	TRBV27	CASSFTSGAPYEQYF	TGTGCCAGCAGTTTTACTAGCGGGGCCCCCTACGAGCAGTACTTC
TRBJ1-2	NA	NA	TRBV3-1	CASSQDRTSFVGYTF	TGTGCCAGCAGCCAAGATCGTACTTCTTTTGTTGGCTACACCTTC
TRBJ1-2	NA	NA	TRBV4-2	CASSQTDPIYGYTF	TGTGCCAGCAGCCAAACGGACCCCATCTATGGCTACACCTTC
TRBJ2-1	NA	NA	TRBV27	CASSSGGDNEQFF	TGTGCCAGCAGTTCCGGCGGGGACAATGAGCAGTTCTTC
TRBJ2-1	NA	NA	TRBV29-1	CSDFKRVGQFF	TGCAGCGACTTTAAACGTGTTGGGCAGTTCTTC
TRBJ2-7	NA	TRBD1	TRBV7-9	CASSHLEGQGTYEQYF	TGTGCCAGCAGCCACCTAGAGGGACAGGGGACCTACGAGCAGTACTTC
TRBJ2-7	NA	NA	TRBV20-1	CSARGQVTYEQYF	TGCAGTGCTAGAGGTCAGGTAACCTACGAGCAGTACTTC
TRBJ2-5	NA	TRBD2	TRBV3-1	CASSQDKREGKYQETQYF	TGTGCCAGCAGCCAAGATAAAAGGGAGGGGAAGTACCAAGAGACCCAGTACTTC
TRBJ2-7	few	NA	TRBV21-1	CASSNRGKDYEQYF	TGTGCCAGCAGCAACAGGGGGAAGGACTACGAGCAGTACTTC
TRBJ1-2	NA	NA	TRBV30	CAWSGAAGYTF	TGTGCCTGGAGTGGGGCCGCCGGCTACACCTTC
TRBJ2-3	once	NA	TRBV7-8	CASSLGVTLTGTSTDTQYF	TGTGCCAGCAGCTTAGGGGTAACCTTGACAGGGACTAGCACAGATACGCAGTATTTT
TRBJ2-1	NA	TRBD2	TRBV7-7	CASSLTLADHNEQFF	TGTGCTAGCAGCTTGACCCTAGCGGATCACAATGAGCAGTTCTTC
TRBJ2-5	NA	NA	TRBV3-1	CASSPREETQYF	TGTGCCAGCAGCCCCCGGGAGGAGACCCAGTACTTC
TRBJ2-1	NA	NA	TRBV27	CASSGGTSGDEQFF	TGTGCCAGCAGTGGGGGAACTAGTGGCGATGAGCAGTTCTTC
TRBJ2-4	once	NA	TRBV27	CASSPGTLGNIQYF	TGTGCCAGCAGTCCCGGGACACTTGGGAACATTCAGTACTTC
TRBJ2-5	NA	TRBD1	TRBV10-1	CASSNRGWEETQYF	TGCGCCAGCAGCAACAGGGGCTGGGAAGAGACCCAGTACTTC
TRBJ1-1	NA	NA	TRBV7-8	CASTNPGEHTEAFF	TGTGCCAGCACCAATCCCGGGGAGCACACTGAAGCTTTCTTT
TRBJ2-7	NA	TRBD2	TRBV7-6	CASSLYPGLELYEQYF	TGTGCCAGCAGCTTATATCCGGGACTAGAACTTTACGAGCAGTACTTC
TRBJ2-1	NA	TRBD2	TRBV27	CASSLGTIFEQFF	TGTGCCAGCAGCTTGGGGACTATTTTTGAGCAGTTCTTC
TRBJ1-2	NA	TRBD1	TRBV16	CASSQLISQGAQGYTF	TGTGCCAGCAGCCAATTAATTTCCCAGGGGGCTCAAGGCTACACCTTC
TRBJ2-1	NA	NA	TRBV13	CASSSGSQREQFF	TGTGCCAGCAGCTCCGGGTCCCAGAGGGAGCAGTTCTTC
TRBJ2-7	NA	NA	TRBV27	CASSLGTGHEQYF	TGTGCCAGCAGTTTGGGGACGGGCCACGAGCAGTACTTC
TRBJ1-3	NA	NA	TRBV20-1	CSANSGNTIYF	TGCAGTGCTAACTCTGGAAACACCATATATTTT
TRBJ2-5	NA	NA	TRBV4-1	CASSQDREETQYF	TGCGCCAGCAGCCAAGACAGAGAAGAGACCCAGTACTTC
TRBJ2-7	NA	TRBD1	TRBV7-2	CASSLMGDSSYEQYF	TGTGCCAGCAGCTTAATGGGGGACAGCTCCTACGAGCAGTACTTC
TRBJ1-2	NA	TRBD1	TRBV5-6	CASSLPDRGGNYGYTF	TGTGCCAGCAGCTTGCCGGACAGGGGGGGTAACTATGGCTACACCTTC
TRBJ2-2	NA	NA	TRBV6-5	CASSYEAGELFF	TGTGCCAGCAGTTACGAGGCCGGGGAGCTGTTTTTT
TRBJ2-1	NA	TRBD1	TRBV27	CASRLTGTGPNNEQFF	TGTGCCAGCCGCCTTACAGGGACAGGCCCCAACAATGAGCAGTTCTTC
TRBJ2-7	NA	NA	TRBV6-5	CASRQGRLEQYF	TGTGCCAGCAGGCAAGGGCGTCTCGAGCAGTACTTC
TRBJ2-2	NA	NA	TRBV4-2	CASSPGPSSASTGELFF	TGTGCCAGCAGCCCCGGCCCTTCTAGCGCCAGCACCGGGGAGCTGTTTTTT
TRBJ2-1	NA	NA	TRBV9	CASSVARVAREQFF	TGTGCCAGCAGCGTAGCGCGGGTTGCAAGGGAGCAGTTCTTC
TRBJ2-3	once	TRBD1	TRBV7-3	CASSLGTGQITDTQYF	TGTGCCAGCAGCTTAGGGACGGGACAGATCACAGATACGCAGTATTTT
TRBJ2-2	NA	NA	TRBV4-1	CASSQDRGTGSTGELFF	TGCGCCAGCAGCCAAGATCGGGGGACGGGGAGCACCGGGGAGCTGTTTTTT
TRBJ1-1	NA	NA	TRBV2	CASSYTQGLNTEAFF	TGTGCCAGCAGTTATACACAGGGACTGAACACTGAAGCTTTCTTT
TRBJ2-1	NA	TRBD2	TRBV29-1	CSVKIAGTYNEQFF	TGCAGCGTCAAAATAGCGGGGACGTACAATGAGCAGTTCTTC
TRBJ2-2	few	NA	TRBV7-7	CASSLWAGELFF	TGTGCTAGCAGCTTATGGGCCGGGGAGCTGTTTTTT
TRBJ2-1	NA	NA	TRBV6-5	CASSYSSEFPYNEQFF	TGTGCCAGCAGTTACTCTTCTGAATTCCCCTACAATGAGCAGTTCTTC
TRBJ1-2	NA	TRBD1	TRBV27	CASSLPETGGDYGYTF	TGTGCCAGCAGTTTACCCGAGACAGGGGGCGACTATGGCTACACCTTC
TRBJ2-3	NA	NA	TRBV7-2	CASSLISDTQYF	TGTGCCAGCAGCTTAATTTCAGATACGCAGTATTTT
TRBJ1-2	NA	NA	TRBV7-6	CASSLAGNGYTF	TGTGCCAGCAGCTTGGCAGGGAATGGCTACACCTTC